This passage covers 3 T cell receptor beta chains from one sample sequenced in a study of shared clonotypes between healthy human individuals. Using immunoSEQ multiplex PCR, the repertoire was profiled, and TCRdb retains in-frame clones only, with some absent. The sample has about 2 million clones; about 95% are singletons. The specimen sequenced was naive CD4+ T cells sorted from blood. The subset here: CD45RA+ positively selected. These receptors all stem from a man between 18 and 35 years old in good health.

In this sample, this clone turned up a few times. V usage is TRBV10-3 and J usage is TRBJ1-2; D ambiguous. The V gene lost 3 bases and the J gene lost 6 bases, with 11 bases spanning the gap. This CDR3 is built from 13 residues. The germline V gene encodes CDR1 ENHRY and CDR2 SYGVKD. CDR3 bases: TGTGCCATCAGTGAAGGTAGGCCCGATGGCTACACCTTC. Translation: CAISEGRPDGYTF.

The V call is TRBV18, the J call TRBJ1-2; D gene unclear. CDR3 length: 16 amino acids. Trimming stripped 3 bases from V and 2 bases from J, with 16 bases between. Germline V CDR1 and CDR2: KGHSH, LQKENI. Written as DNA, the CDR3 is TGTGCCAGCTCACCCTACGATCCCCCCTCGAACTATGGCTACACCTTC. Translating it yields CASSPYDPPSNYGYTF.

This clone was seen only once. This sample includes further DNA sequences coding for the same CDR3. The genes are TRBV5-4 and TRBJ1-2, with D perhaps TRBD1 (6 bases). The CDR3 loop spans 14 amino acids. V was trimmed by 7 bases and J by 2 bases, leaving 15 bases between them. CDR1 and CDR2 from the germline V gene are SGHNT and YYREEE (reference sequence). CDR3 protein: CASSLIGQNYGYTF. Here the CDR3 DNA reads TGTGCCAGCTCGTTAATCGGACAGAACTATGGCTACACCTTC.